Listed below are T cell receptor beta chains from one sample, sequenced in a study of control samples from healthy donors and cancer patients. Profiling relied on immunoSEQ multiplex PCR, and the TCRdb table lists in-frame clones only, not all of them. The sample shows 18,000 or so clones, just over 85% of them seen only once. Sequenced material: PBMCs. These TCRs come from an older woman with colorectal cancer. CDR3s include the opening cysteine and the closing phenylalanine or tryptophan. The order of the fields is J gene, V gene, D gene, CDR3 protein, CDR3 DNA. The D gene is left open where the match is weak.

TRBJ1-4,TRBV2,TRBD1,CASSERGLGEKLFF,TGTGCCAGCAGTGAAAGGGGGCTGGGCGAAAAACTGTTTTTT
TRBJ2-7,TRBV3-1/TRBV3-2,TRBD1,CASSQPGTGTYEQYF,TGTGCCAGCAGCCAACCCGGGACAGGGACCTACGAGCAGTACTTC
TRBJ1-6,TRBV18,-,CASSPNRAPNSPLHF,TGTGCCAGCTCACCTAATCGAGCCCCTAATTCACCCCTCCACTTT
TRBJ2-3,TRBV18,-,CASAPQGNTDTQYF,TGTGCCAGTGCGCCCCAGGGAAACACAGATACGCAGTATTTT
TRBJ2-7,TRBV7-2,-,CASSWGPYEQYF,TGTGCCAGCAGCTGGGGGCCCTACGAGCAGTACTTC
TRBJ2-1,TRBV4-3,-,CASSQENSVAYNEQFF,TGCGCCAGCAGCCAAGAGAACAGCGTCGCCTACAATGAGCAGTTCTTC
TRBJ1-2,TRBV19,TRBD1,CASSSRTGSYGYTF,TGTGCCAGTAGTAGCCGGACAGGCAGCTATGGCTACACCTTC
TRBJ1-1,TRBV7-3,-,CASSLSSGFEAFF,TGTGCCAGCAGCTTATCGTCCGGGTTTGAAGCTTTCTTT
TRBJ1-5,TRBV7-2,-,CASSLNIDQPQHF,TGTGCCAGCAGTCTGAACATCGATCAGCCCCAGCATTTT
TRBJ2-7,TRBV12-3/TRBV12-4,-,CASTYWEKDEQYF,TGTGCCAGCACCTACTGGGAGAAGGACGAGCAGTACTTC
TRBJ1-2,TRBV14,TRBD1,CASSHFPGQGAPGYTF,TGTGCCAGCAGCCATTTCCCGGGACAGGGGGCCCCTGGCTACACCTTC
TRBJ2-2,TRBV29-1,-,CSVVGPYTGELFF,TGCAGCGTTGTCGGGCCCTACACCGGGGAGCTGTTTTTT
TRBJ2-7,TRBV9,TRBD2,CASSRSSGYEQYF,TGTGCCAGCAGTCGATCTAGCGGTTACGAGCAGTACTTC
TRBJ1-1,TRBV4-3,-,CASSQEEGRAEAFF,TGCGCCAGCAGCCAGGAGGAGGGGCGGGCTGAAGCTTTCTTT